The present TCR beta chain was sequenced within a study of early T cells in non-severe SARS-CoV-2 infection. Study background: Sequenced material consisted of bulk RNA (from unsorted whole blood), and chains were unpaired.

Unique molecular identifiers (one per individual cDNA molecule) were attached. MiXCR was run by TCRdb on the 5' RACE reads, yielding one entry per CDR3 protein. The table has fewer than 40,000 distinct CDR3 sequences, under 8% seen once. Whole-study results and caveats: Reliance on VDJdb matching favored anti-spike CD8 responses; private and CD4 specificities were missed.

This clonotype has at least ten counts. What it recognizes is unknown. The TCR was taken from an adult who was a healthcare worker with PCR-confirmed SARS-CoV-2 infection or an uninfected control (not recorded which). Material for sequencing was whole blood.

The CDR3 DNA reads as TGCGCCAGCAGCCAAGAATACAGCCTGAGAGAGCAGTACTTC. It encodes CASSQEYSLREQYF. The chain carries TRBV4-1 and TRBJ2-7; D not certain. Germline loops: CDR1 MGHRA, CDR2 YSYEKL. This CDR3 has 14 residues. Between the trimmed V and J ends, which lost 0 bases and 7 bases, there was a span of 13 bases.